The sequence of this T cell receptor (beta chain) was determined in a study of T cell changes during pregnancy in multiple sclerosis. Generated by immunoSEQ multiplex PCR, the TCRdb table keeps only in-frame clones and is missing some. The data show approximately 84,000 clones, approximately 94% seen once. The specimen was peripheral blood, collected in the third trimester of pregnancy. The sequence was collected from a female donor with multiple sclerosis, enrolled in a pregnancy study.

The CDR3 protein is CAISPPGTGNHEQYF. The CDR3 DNA reads as TGTGCCATCAGTCCCCCCGGGACAGGGAACCACGAGCAGTACTTC. The V call is TRBV10-3, the J call TRBJ2-7; TRBD1 matches at 9 bases. The CDR3 spans 15 residues. CDR1 ENHRY and CDR2 SYGVKD come from the germline V gene. V lost 5 bases to trimming and J lost 5 bases; unmatched junction nucleotides: 10.